This T cell receptor beta chain was captured by sequencing in a study of cytomegalovirus exposure and HLA in healthy donors. The CDR3 totals 15 residues. V lost 3 bases, J lost 6 bases, and 15 bases lay in between. In germline, CDR1 is LNHDA, CDR2 SQIVND (reference sequence). Study-level results: Further analysis was carried out later, and it showed several of the most significant clusters appearing linked to common viral pathogens.

Points on this clone: The antigen is not known.

It was with 60 Vbeta and 13 Jbeta primers that the PCR ran. Here immunoSEQ multiplex PCR was the method, and the copy in TCRdb shows in-frame clones only, minus some. The sample has under 70,000 clones; over 75% are singletons. The chain couples TRBV19 to TRBJ2-4, with D unclear. This clonotype originated in a male donor in good health and CMV-seropositive. Sequenced: PBMCs. This CDR3 is CASSISRSRSNIQYF. CDR3 coding DNA: TGTGCCAGTAGTATTAGCCGTTCTCGGTCAAACATTCAGTACTTC.